The rows below give T cell receptor beta chains drawn from one sample of a study of patients and donors after allogeneic stem cell transplantation. TCRdb processed the RT-PCR reads anew with MiXCR; each CDR3 protein has one entry. The table lists about 30,000 distinct CDR3 sequences, 8% to 10% of them singletons. Sequenced sample: blood, either unsorted or a sorted T cell fraction (not recorded which). The receptor source for this set is a human donor who was either an allogeneic HSCT recipient or a stem cell or donor lymphocyte infusion donor (not recorded which). It is not recorded whose cells these are; they may come from a transplant donor. Both conserved end residues are trimmed from each CDR3. Each record gives: J gene, V gene, clone size, CDR3 protein. The listing skips clone size in some rows; elsewhere it reads once, few, many or a size class.

TRBJ2-2 TRBV4-1 many ASRPGLAGVNTGELF
TRBJ2-3 TRBV10-3 few AISESFAKTTDTQY
TRBJ1-1 TRBV6-5 many ASSYSTGGTEAF
TRBJ2-7 TRBV5-1 few ASSTGSSYEQY
TRBJ2-2 TRBV5-1 few ASSLAPRGMSTGELF
TRBJ1-5 TRBV6-1 few ASSERGQWNQPQH
TRBJ1-5 TRBV4-2 few ASSQDRQPQH
TRBJ1-1 TRBV10-3 many AISESGQGQAF
TRBJ2-7 TRBV20-1 many SARWQGGNEQY
TRBJ2-7 TRBV5-8 NA ASSRMSGTGNIYEQY
TRBJ2-3 TRBV5-1 many ASSLAESTDTQY
TRBJ2-2 TRBV10-3 many ATRGQGNTGELF
TRBJ2-1 TRBV3-1 many ASQHDKHNEQF
TRBJ2-4 TRBV7-9 many ASSLGSGRANGNIQY
TRBJ2-2 TRBV20-1 few SAKSGQINTGELF
TRBJ1-1 TRBV9 many ASSGGTAGSTEAF
TRBJ2-1 TRBV7-9 many ATLSQSEQF
TRBJ2-2 TRBV12-5 many ASGSPGLAGGLNTGELF
TRBJ2-7 TRBV7-9 few ASSPGGAHYEQY
TRBJ1-5 TRBV7-9 many ASSVYQDQPQH
TRBJ1-2 TRBV7-9 many ASSVRVYGYT
TRBJ2-7 TRBV28 many ASIGDIRYEQY
TRBJ1-3 TRBV3-1 many ASSQERVSGNTIY
TRBJ1-1 TRBV20-1 many SARTGNTEAF
TRBJ2-3 TRBV6-5 many ASSYSGQTTDTQY
TRBJ2-7 TRBV5-1 many ASSPDGVYYEQY
TRBJ1-1 TRBV3-1 many ASSQGDMNTEAF
TRBJ2-1 TRBV29-1 few SVAPRKSAGGSEQF
TRBJ2-5 TRBV11-2 many ASSLGLVKTQY
TRBJ1-5 TRBV7-9 NA ASSSTGANQPQH
TRBJ1-1 TRBV2 few ASSERGSPPGAF
TRBJ1-2 TRBV7-9 NA ASSGRTYGYT
TRBJ2-3 TRBV7-9 many ASSLGQRGSTDTQY
TRBJ2-1 TRBV15 many ATSRDRASGANEQF
TRBJ2-1 TRBV20-1 many SALLSYNEQF
TRBJ1-1 TRBV19 many ASRFTRNTEAF
TRBJ2-7 TRBV20-1 NA SARAINRVYEQY
TRBJ2-3 TRBV12-3/TRBV12-4 few ASSLTSGGDTQY
TRBJ1-1 TRBV29-1 many SPSYGGEGAF
TRBJ2-5 TRBV12-3/TRBV12-4 many ASRGTSHGGETQY
TRBJ1-1 TRBV3-1 many ASSQTGWDTEAF
TRBJ1-1 TRBV7-2 many ASSRQWMNTEAF
TRBJ2-5 TRBV20-1 many SASFWTQETQY
TRBJ2-7 TRBV28 NA ASSPPGTPINLEQY
TRBJ2-6 TRBV7-8 NA ASSLGRGLTGANVLT
TRBJ1-2 TRBV6-5 few ASSYSGYGGYT
TRBJ2-5 TRBV7-9 NA ASSLGLGQETQY
TRBJ2-5 TRBV20-1 many SASSQETQY
TRBJ2-1 TRBV15 NA ATGQLYNEQF
TRBJ1-5 TRBV5-8 NA ASSEDRAWQPQH
TRBJ2-6 TRBV3-1 NA ASSQGGLGANVLT
TRBJ2-1 TRBV3-1 few ASSLQVVVRRNEQF
TRBJ1-2 TRBV5-1 few ASSPTGDYGYT
TRBJ2-2 TRBV6-5 many ASSRTGELF
TRBJ2-3 TRBV12-3/TRBV12-4 many ASSPTGTGNTDTQY